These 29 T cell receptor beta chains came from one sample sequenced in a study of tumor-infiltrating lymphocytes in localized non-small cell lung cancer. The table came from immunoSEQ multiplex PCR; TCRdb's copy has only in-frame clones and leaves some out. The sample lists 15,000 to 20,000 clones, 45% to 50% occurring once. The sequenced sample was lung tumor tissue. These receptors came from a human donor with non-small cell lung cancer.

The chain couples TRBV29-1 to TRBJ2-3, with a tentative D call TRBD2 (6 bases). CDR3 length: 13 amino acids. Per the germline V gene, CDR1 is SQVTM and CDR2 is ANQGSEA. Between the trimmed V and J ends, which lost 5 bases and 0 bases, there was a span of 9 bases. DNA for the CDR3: TGCAGCGTTTCGGGGGATAGCACAGATACGCAGTATTTT. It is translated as CSVSGDSTDTQYF.

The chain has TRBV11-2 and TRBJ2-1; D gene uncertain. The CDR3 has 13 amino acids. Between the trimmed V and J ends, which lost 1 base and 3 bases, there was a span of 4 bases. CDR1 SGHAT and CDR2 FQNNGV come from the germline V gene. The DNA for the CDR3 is TGTGCCAGCAGCTTAGCTCTCTACAATGAGCAGTTCTTC. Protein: CASSLALYNEQFF.

CDR3 sequence (DNA): TGCAGCGTTGGAGGGGTGGGAGAGCAGTTCTTC. Amino acids: CSVGGVGEQFF. The J gene is TRBJ2-1, the V gene TRBV29-1, with D perhaps TRBD1 or TRBD2 (5 bases each). Trimming removed 4 bases at V and 10 bases at J, with 11 bases between. In germline, CDR1 is SQVTM, CDR2 ANQGSEA. CDR3 length: 11 amino acids.

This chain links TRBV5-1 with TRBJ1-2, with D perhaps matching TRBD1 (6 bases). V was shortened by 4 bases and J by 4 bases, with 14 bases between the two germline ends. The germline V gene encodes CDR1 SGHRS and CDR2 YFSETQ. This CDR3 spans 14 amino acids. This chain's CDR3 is CASSGRDNPYGYTF. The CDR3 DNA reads TGCGCCAGCAGCGGCCGGGACAATCCCTATGGCTACACCTTC.

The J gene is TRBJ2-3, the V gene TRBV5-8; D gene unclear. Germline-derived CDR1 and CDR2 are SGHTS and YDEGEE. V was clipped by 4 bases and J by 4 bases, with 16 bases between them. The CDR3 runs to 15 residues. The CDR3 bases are TGTGCCAGCAGCCGTGGGCCAGCGCGGCCAGATACGCAGTATTTT. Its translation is CASSRGPARPDTQYF.

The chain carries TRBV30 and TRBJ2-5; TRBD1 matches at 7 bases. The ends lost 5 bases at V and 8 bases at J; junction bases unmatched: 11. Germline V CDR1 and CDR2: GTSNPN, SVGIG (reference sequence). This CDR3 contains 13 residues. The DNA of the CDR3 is TGTGCCTGGGGTGGACAGGCCCAAGGTACCCAGTACTTC. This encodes CAWGGQAQGTQYF.

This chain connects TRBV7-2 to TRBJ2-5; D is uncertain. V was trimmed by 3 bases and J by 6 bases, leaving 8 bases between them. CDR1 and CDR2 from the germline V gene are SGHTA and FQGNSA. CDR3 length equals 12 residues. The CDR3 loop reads CASSFQRKTQYF. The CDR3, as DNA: TGTGCCAGCAGCTTTCAAAGGAAGACCCAGTACTTC. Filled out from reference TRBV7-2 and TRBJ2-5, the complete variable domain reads GAGVSQSPSNKVTEKGKDVELRCDPISGHTALYWYRQSLGQGLEFLIYFQGNSAPDKSGLPSDRFSAERTGGSVSTLTIQRTQQEDSAVYLCASSFQRKTQYFGPGTRLLVL.

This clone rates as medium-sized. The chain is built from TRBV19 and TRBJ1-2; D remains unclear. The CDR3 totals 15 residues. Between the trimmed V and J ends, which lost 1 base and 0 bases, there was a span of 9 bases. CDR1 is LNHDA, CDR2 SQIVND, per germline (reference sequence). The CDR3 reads CASSIAGGSNYGYTF. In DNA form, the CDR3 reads TGTGCCAGTAGTATAGCCGGCGGATCTAACTATGGCTACACCTTC.

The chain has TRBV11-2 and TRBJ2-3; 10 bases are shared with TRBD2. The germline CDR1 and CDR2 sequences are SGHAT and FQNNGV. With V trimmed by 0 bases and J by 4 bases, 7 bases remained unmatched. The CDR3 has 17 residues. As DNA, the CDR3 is TGTGCCAGCAGCTTAGATCGGTCAGCGGGGGGGCCAGATACGCAGTATTTT. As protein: CASSLDRSAGGPDTQYF.

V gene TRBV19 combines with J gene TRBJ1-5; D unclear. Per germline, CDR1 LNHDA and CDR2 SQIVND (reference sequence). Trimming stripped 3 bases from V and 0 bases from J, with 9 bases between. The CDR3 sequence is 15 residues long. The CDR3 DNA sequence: TGTGCCAGTAGTATGGACGTGGATAGCAATCAGCCCCAGCATTTT. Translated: CASSMDVDSNQPQHF.

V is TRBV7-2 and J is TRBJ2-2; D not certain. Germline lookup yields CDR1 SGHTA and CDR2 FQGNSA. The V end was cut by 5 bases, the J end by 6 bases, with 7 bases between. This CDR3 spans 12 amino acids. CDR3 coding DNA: TGTGCCAGCAGCCCGACTCCCGGGGAGCTGTTTTTT. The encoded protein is CASSPTPGELFF.

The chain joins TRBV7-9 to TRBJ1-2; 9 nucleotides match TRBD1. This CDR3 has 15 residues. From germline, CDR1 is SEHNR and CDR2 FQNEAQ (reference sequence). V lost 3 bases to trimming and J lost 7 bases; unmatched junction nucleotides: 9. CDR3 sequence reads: CASSFSQGASVGYTF. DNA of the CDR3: TGTGCCAGCAGCTTTTCACAGGGGGCGTCGGTTGGCTACACCTTC.

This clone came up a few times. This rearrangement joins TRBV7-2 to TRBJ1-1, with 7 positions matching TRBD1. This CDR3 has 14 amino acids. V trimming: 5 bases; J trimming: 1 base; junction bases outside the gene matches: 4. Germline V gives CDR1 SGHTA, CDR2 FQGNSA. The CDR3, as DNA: TGTGCCAGCAGCCCGAGGACAGGGAACACTGAAGCTTTCTTT. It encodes CASSPRTGNTEAFF.

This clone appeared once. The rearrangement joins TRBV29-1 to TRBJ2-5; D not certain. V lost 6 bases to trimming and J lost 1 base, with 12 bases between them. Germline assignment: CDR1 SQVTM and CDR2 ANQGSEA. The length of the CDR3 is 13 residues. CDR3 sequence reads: CSVERLTQETQYF. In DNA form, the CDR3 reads TGCAGCGTAGAGAGACTCACCCAAGAGACCCAGTACTTC. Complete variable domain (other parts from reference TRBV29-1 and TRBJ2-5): SAVISQKPSRDICQRGTSLTIQCQVDSQVTMMFWYRQQPGQSLTLIATANQGSEATYESGFVIDKFPISRPNLTFSTLTVSNMSPEDSSIYLCSVERLTQETQYFGPGTRLLVL.

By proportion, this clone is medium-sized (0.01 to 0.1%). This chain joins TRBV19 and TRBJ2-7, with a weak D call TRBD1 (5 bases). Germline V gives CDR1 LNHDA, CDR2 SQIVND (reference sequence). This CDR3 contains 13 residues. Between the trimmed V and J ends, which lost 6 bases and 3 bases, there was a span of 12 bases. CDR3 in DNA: TGTGCCAGTAGGGATACGACAGTCTACGAGCAGTACTTC. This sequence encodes CASRDTTVYEQYF.

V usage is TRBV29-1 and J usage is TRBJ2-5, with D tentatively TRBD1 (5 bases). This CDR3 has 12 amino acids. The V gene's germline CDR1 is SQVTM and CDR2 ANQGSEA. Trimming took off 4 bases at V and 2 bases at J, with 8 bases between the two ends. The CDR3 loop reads CSVVRGQETQYF. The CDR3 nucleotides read TGCAGCGTTGTAAGGGGACAAGAGACCCAGTACTTC.

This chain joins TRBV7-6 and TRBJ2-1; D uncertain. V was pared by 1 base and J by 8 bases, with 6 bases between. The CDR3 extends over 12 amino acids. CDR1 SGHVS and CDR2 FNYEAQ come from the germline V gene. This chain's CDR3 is CASSLVPDEQFF. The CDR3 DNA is TGTGCCAGCAGCTTAGTCCCCGATGAGCAGTTCTTC.

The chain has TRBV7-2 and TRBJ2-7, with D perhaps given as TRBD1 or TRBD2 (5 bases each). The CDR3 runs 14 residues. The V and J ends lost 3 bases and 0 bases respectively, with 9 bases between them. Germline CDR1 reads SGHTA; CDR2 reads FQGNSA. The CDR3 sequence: CASSFSGSSYEQYF. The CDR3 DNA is TGTGCCAGCAGCTTCTCAGGGAGCTCCTACGAGCAGTACTTC.

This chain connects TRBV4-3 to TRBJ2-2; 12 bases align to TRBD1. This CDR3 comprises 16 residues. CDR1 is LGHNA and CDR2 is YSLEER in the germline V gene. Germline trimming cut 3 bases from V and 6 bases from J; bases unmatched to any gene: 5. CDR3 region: CASSQGQGALAGELFF. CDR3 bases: TGCGCCAGCAGCCAGGGACAGGGGGCGCTGGCCGGGGAGCTGTTTTTT.

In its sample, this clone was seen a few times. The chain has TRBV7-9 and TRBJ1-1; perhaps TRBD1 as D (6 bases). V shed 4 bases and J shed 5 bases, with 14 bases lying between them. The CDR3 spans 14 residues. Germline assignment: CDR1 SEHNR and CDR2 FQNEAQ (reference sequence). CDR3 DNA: TGTGCCAGCAGCTCTCACACAGGGAGGACTGAAGCTTTCTTT. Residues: CASSSHTGRTEAFF.

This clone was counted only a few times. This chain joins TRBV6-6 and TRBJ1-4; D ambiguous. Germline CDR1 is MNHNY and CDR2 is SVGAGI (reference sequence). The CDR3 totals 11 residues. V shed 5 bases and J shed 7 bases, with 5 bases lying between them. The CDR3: CASSRVEKLFF. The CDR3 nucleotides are TGTGCCAGCAGTCGGGTTGAAAAACTGTTTTTT.

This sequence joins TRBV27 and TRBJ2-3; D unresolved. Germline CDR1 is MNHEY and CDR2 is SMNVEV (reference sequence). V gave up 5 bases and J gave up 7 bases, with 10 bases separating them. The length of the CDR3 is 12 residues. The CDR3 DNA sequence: TGTGCCAGCAGTCTTTTCGGGTATACGCAGTATTTT. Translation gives CASSLFGYTQYF.

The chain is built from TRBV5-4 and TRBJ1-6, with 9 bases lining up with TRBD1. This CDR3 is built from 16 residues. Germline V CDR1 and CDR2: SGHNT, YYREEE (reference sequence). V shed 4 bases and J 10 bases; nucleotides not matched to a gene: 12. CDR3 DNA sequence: TGTGCCAGCAGCCAAACGCACGGGACAGGGATGTCACCCCTCCACTTT. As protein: CASSQTHGTGMSPLHF.

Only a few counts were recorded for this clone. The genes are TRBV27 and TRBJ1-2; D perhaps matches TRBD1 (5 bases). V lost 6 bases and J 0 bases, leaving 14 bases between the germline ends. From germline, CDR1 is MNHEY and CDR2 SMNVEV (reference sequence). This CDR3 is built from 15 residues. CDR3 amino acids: CASRDSGRSNYGYTF. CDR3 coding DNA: TGTGCCAGCAGGGATTCGGGGCGCTCTAACTATGGCTACACCTTC.

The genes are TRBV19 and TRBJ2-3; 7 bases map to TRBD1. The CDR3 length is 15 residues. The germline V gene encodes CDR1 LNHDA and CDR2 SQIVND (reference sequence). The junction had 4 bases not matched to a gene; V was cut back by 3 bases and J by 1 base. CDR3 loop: CASSIARGRTDTQYF. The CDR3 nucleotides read TGTGCCAGTAGTATTGCGAGGGGGCGCACAGATACGCAGTATTTT.

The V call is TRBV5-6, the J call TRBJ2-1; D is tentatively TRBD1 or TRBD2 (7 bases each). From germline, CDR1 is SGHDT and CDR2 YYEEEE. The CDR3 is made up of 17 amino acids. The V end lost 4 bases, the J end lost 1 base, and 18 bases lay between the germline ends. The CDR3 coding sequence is TGTGCCAGCAGCCCGAACCCAGGGGGACTATCCTACAATGAGCAGTTCTTC. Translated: CASSPNPGGLSYNEQFF.

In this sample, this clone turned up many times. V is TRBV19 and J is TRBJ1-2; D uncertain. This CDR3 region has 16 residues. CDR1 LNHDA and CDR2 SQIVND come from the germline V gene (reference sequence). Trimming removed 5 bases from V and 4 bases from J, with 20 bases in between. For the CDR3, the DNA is TGTGCCAGTAGTCCTACCCGTCGGGCCACGGGCTATGGCTACACCTTC. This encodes CASSPTRRATGYGYTF.

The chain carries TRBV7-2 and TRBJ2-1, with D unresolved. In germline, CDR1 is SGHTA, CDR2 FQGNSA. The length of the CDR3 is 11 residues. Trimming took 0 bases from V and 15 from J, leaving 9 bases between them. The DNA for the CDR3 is TGTGCCAGCAGCTTAGCGTATGCTGCGTTCTTC. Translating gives CASSLAYAAFF.

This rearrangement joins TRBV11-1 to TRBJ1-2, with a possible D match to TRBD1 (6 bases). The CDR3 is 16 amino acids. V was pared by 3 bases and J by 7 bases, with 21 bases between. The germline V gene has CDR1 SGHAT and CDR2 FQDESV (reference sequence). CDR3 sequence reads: CASSLGVDRTSLGYTF. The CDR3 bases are TGTGCCAGCAGCTTGGGCGTTGACAGGACTTCCCTTGGCTACACCTTC.